A single sample is the source of the 27 T cell receptor beta chains below, sequenced in a study of Ad26.COV2.S vaccination and SARS-CoV-2 variants. Measured with immunoSEQ multiplex PCR; TCRdb has only the in-frame clones, and not every one. The top ten clones hold less than 15% of a sample with roughly 450,000 clones, more than 80% of them seen once. As for treatment: around 19 received Ad26.COV2.S at low or high dose, single or two shots; roughly five received placebo; per-sample allocation not given. Material that was analyzed had been drawn on day 63 after the first vaccine or placebo injection. Sequenced material: peripheral blood, taken in a trial of Ad26.COV2.S vaccine versus placebo. These receptors originate from a person aged 18-65 years who received the Ad26.COV2.S COVID-19 vaccine or a placebo.

The chain couples TRBV9 to TRBJ2-1, with 9 bases identical to TRBD2. The CDR3 totals 13 residues. CDR1 is SGDLS, CDR2 YYNGEE, per germline. Trimming at V came to 2 bases and at J to 8 bases, leaving 2 bases not matched to a gene. The CDR3 DNA sequence: TGTGCCAGCAGCGTCGGGACTAGCTATGAGCAGTTCTTC. It yields the protein CASSVGTSYEQFF.

The rearrangement uses TRBV15 and TRBJ2-7; D ambiguous. This CDR3 is built from 11 residues. V was cut by 8 bases and J by 4 bases, with 9 bases left in between. Germline CDR1 and CDR2: LNHNV and YYDKDF (reference sequence). The chain's CDR3 is CATVKVYEQYF. CDR3 bases: TGTGCCACCGTCAAGGTATACGAGCAGTACTTC. The full variable domain, its missing parts supplied by reference TRBV15 and TRBJ2-7, is DAMVIQNPRYQVTQFGKPVTLSCSQTLNHNVMYWYQQKSSQAPKLLFHYYDKDFNNEADTPDNFQSRRPNTSFCFLDIRSPGLGDTAMYLCATVKVYEQYFGPGTRLTVT.

The chain is built from TRBV25-1 and TRBJ1-5; D unclear. Trimming removed 4 bases from V and 7 bases from J, with 8 bases in between. Germline V lookup: CDR1 MGHDK, CDR2 SYGVNS. This CDR3 is built from 12 residues. CDR3 in amino acids: CASSGSGQPQHF. CDR3 sequence (DNA): TGTGCCAGCAGTGGCAGTGGCCAGCCCCAGCATTTT.

The chain links TRBV14 to TRBJ1-1; a weak D match, TRBD1 (6 bases). Germline assignment: CDR1 SGHDN and CDR2 FVKESK. This CDR3 has 16 residues. Trimming stripped 1 base from V and 3 bases from J, with 15 bases between. DNA for the CDR3: TGTGCCAGCAGCCAAGTTACAGGGTCGGGGGACACTGAAGCTTTCTTT. This codes for CASSQVTGSGDTEAFF.

For the CDR3, the DNA is TGTGCCAGCGGGGGTTCTACTGCAGATACGCAGTATTTT. Translated: CASGGSTADTQYF. The chain has TRBV12-3 or TRBV12-4 and TRBJ2-3; D might be TRBD1 or TRBD2, each matching 5 bases. V was shortened by 8 bases and J by 4 bases, with 13 bases between the two germline ends. The length of the CDR3 is 13 residues.

With regard to this clone: At the DNA level, this CDR3 is encoded by other sequences in the same sample as well. The V gene is TRBV5-1, the J gene TRBJ2-3; D remains ambiguous. This CDR3 is built from 11 residues. Germline-derived CDR1 and CDR2 are SGHRS and YFSETQ. With 1 base removed from V and 6 bases from J, the gap between germline ends came to 3 bases. CDR3 protein: CASSLTDTQYF. The CDR3 DNA reads TGCGCCAGCAGCTTGACTGATACGCAGTATTTT.

This chain joins TRBV6-1 and TRBJ2-3; 15 positions match TRBD2. The CDR3 consists of 16 residues. The trim removed 4 bases at V and 5 bases at J, leaving 4 bases unmatched. The germline gives CDR1 MNHNS, CDR2 SASEGT. Here the CDR3 DNA reads TGTGCCAGCAGTGGGACTAGCGGGAGGGTTGGAGATACGCAGTATTTT. Its protein product is CASSGTSGRVGDTQYF.

The CDR3 region is CASSLDYGGNEQFF. CDR3 coding DNA: TGTGCCAGCAGCTTAGACTACGGGGGTAATGAGCAGTTCTTC. This chain uses TRBV11-2 with TRBJ2-1, with D possibly TRBD2 on 6 matching bases. The CDR3 has 14 amino acids. Germline V gene data show CDR1 as SGHAT and CDR2 as FQNNGV. Trimming removed 0 bases at V and 7 bases at J, with 10 bases between. The entire variable domain, with the rest obtained from reference TRBV11-2 and TRBJ2-1, is as follows: EAGVAQSPRYKIIEKRQSVAFWCNPISGHATLYWYQQILGQGPKLLIQFQNNGVVDDSQLPKDRFSAERLKGVDSTLKIQPAKLEDSAVYLCASSLDYGGNEQFFGPGTRLTVL.

V is TRBV5-1 and J is TRBJ1-1; 9 bases fit TRBD1. Trimming at V came to 0 bases and at J to 3 bases, leaving 9 bases not matched to a gene. Per the germline V gene, CDR1 is SGHRS and CDR2 is YFSETQ. The CDR3 extends over 17 amino acids. The CDR3 DNA sequence: TGCGCCAGCAGCTTGGTGGGACAGGGAGGTAGGGACACTGAAGCTTTCTTT. Translating gives CASSLVGQGGRDTEAFF.

This clone has just one count. The chain recombines TRBV14 with TRBJ2-7; TRBD2 aligns across 10 bases. Germline V CDR1 and CDR2: SGHDN, FVKESK. CDR3 length: 15 residues. J lost 6 bases, V lost 3 bases, and 8 bases had no gene match. The CDR3 nucleotides are TGTGCCAGCAGCCAGGCCCTAGCGGGAGTTGGCGAGCAGTACTTC. This translates into CASSQALAGVGEQYF.

The chain has TRBV19 and TRBJ2-7; 13 nucleotides match TRBD2. Germline values: CDR1 LNHDA, CDR2 SQIVND (reference sequence). This CDR3 comprises 18 residues. The V segment lost 4 bases and the J segment 2 bases; nucleotides outside the gene matches: 11. CDR3 nucleotides: TGTGCCAGTAGTACGACACCCCTGGGACTAGCGGGAACCTACGAGCAGTACTTC. Its translation: CASSTTPLGLAGTYEQYF.

The V gene is TRBV7-9, the J gene TRBJ1-4, with a weak D call TRBD1 (5 bases). Trimming cost V 0 bases and J 8 bases, with 16 bases left between them. This CDR3 spans 16 amino acids. CDR1 SEHNR and CDR2 FQNEAQ come from the germline V gene (reference sequence). CDR3 DNA: TGTGCCAGCAGCTTAGCGTGGGGACTGAATGAAGAAAAACTGTTTTTT. Translated, it gives CASSLAWGLNEEKLFF. The full variable domain, its missing parts supplied by reference TRBV7-9 and TRBJ1-4, is DTGVSQNPRHKITKRGQNVTFRCDPISEHNRLYWYRQTLGQGPEFLTYFQNEAQLEKSRLLSDRFSAERPKGSFSTLEIQRTEQGDSAMYLCASSLAWGLNEEKLFFGSGTQLSVL.

V is TRBV10-3 and J is TRBJ2-2; 7 nucleotides match TRBD1. J was trimmed by 10 bases and V by 2 bases; bases with no gene match: 7. The CDR3 sequence is 14 residues long. Germline assignment: CDR1 ENHRY and CDR2 SYGVKD. The CDR3 is CAISEGTVNLELFF. For the CDR3, the DNA is TGTGCCATCAGTGAGGGGACAGTAAACCTGGAGCTGTTTTTT.

This chain connects TRBV6-2 or TRBV6-3 to TRBJ1-5; D is unresolved. The V gene lost 2 bases and the J gene lost 9 bases, with 14 bases spanning the gap. Germline values: CDR1 MNHEY, CDR2 SVGEGT. The CDR3 is made up of 14 amino acids. The CDR3 region has the DNA TGTGCCAGCAGTTACCCCGGAGACGCAAGGCCCCAGCATTTT. Translating it yields CASSYPGDARPQHF.

This clone showed up just once. Other nucleotide sequences in the sample specify the same CDR3. This rearrangement joins TRBV27 to TRBJ2-7; no clear D gene. The CDR3 totals 11 residues. The V end was cut by 4 bases, the J end by 3 bases, with 4 bases between. The V gene's germline CDR1 is MNHEY and CDR2 SMNVEV (reference sequence). Here the CDR3 DNA reads TGTGCCAGCAGTTCTAACTACGAGCAGTACTTC. Translated, it gives CASSSNYEQYF.

This sequence joins TRBV11-1 and TRBJ2-1; D not resolved. CDR1 is SGHAT and CDR2 is FQDESV in the germline V gene (reference sequence). This CDR3 is 16 amino acids long. Trimming left V 4 bases short and J 0 bases short, with 13 bases between. The CDR3 region is CASSSSHPSSYNEQFF. CDR3 nucleotides: TGTGCCAGCAGCTCGAGCCACCCGAGCTCCTACAATGAGCAGTTCTTC.

The V gene is TRBV25-1, the J gene TRBJ1-1; no definite D call. CDR1 and CDR2 from the germline V gene are MGHDK and SYGVNS. The CDR3 covers 13 residues. V lost 7 bases and J 1 base, leaving 10 bases between the germline ends. The CDR3 nucleotides read TGTGCCAGCAAACTGACGGGGAACACTGAAGCTTTCTTT. Encoded protein: CASKLTGNTEAFF.

The chain employs TRBV4-3 and TRBJ1-6, with no clear D. V lost 0 bases and J 7 bases, leaving 4 bases between the germline ends. Per germline, CDR1 LGHNA and CDR2 YSLEER. The CDR3 contains 13 residues. Here the CDR3 reads CASSQELNSPLHF. In DNA form, the CDR3 reads TGCGCCAGCAGCCAAGAGTTAAATTCACCCCTCCACTTT.

CDR3 amino acids: CASSQEFGGGLDEQFF. The CDR3 DNA reads TGCGCCAGCAGCCAAGAGTTTGGGGGAGGGTTAGATGAGCAGTTCTTC. The genes are TRBV4-3 and TRBJ2-1, with 7 bases identical to TRBD2. This CDR3 has 16 residues. V was pared by 0 bases and J by 8 bases, with 10 bases of the junction left unmatched. Per germline, CDR1 LGHNA and CDR2 YSLEER.

This clone occurred once. The chain links TRBV5-1 to TRBJ2-1; TRBD1 is a possible D gene (6 bases). Deletions cut 3 bases from V and 4 bases from J, with 14 bases between. Per the germline V gene, CDR1 is SGHRS and CDR2 is YFSETQ. The CDR3 runs to 15 residues. The CDR3 loop is CASSSTGNLYNEQFF. Here the CDR3 DNA reads TGCGCCAGCAGCTCAACAGGGAACCTATACAATGAGCAGTTCTTC.

DNA for the CDR3: TGTGCCAGCAGGGCCGGGACAGGGGTCCGCAATCAGCCCCAGCATTTT. It is translated as CASRAGTGVRNQPQHF. The chain uses TRBV2 and TRBJ1-5, with 10 bases that match TRBD1. CDR1 is SNHLY, CDR2 FYNNEI, per germline. Trimming took 6 bases from V and 2 from J; bases not matched to a gene: 7. The CDR3 contains 16 residues.

This clone was counted a single time. The chain is built from TRBV27 and TRBJ2-7, with D possibly TRBD2 on 7 matching bases. The CDR3 extends over 15 amino acids. Trimming stripped 4 bases from V and 1 base from J, with 14 bases between. CDR1 MNHEY and CDR2 SMNVEV come from the germline V gene (reference sequence). CDR3 residues: CASSSEGEGSYEQYF. CDR3 in DNA: TGTGCCAGCAGTTCGGAGGGGGAGGGATCCTACGAGCAGTACTTC.

This chain uses TRBV18 with TRBJ2-4; possible D gene TRBD1, 7 bases. CDR3 size: 14 residues. V was clipped by 1 base and J by 6 bases, with 10 bases between them. Germline V lookup: CDR1 KGHSH, CDR2 LQKENI. The CDR3 DNA follows: TGTGCCAGCTCACCACGACAGGGAGGAAACATTCAGTACTTC. It encodes CASSPRQGGNIQYF.

This chain links TRBV6-2 or TRBV6-3 with TRBJ1-1; D remains ambiguous. V was shortened by 2 bases and J by 5 bases, with 6 bases between the two germline ends. The CDR3 consists of 12 residues. The germline V gene encodes CDR1 MNHEY and CDR2 SVGEGT. The CDR3 DNA follows: TGTGCCAGCAGTTACGGAGGGACTGAAGCTTTCTTT. It codes for CASSYGGTEAFF.

This chain links TRBV7-9 with TRBJ1-1; perhaps TRBD1 as D (6 bases). V was trimmed by 4 bases and J by 7 bases, leaving 19 bases between them. Germline V gene lookup returns CDR1 SEHNR and CDR2 FQNEAQ (reference sequence). CDR3 length: 15 residues. CDR3 loop: CASSSPGQPAFEAFF. The CDR3 nucleotides are TGTGCCAGCAGCTCCCCCGGACAGCCCGCTTTTGAAGCTTTCTTT. Filled out from reference TRBV7-9 and TRBJ1-1, the complete variable domain reads DTGVSQNPRHKITKRGQNVTFRCDPISEHNRLYWYRQTLGQGPEFLTYFQNEAQLEKSRLLSDRFSAERPKGSFSTLEIQRTEQGDSAMYLCASSSPGQPAFEAFFGQGTRLTVV.

This sequence joins TRBV9 and TRBJ2-2; D unclear. The germline V gene has CDR1 SGDLS and CDR2 YYNGEE. With 3 bases removed from V and 0 bases from J, the gap between germline ends came to 12 bases. CDR3 length equals 16 residues. The CDR3 DNA reads as TGTGCCAGCAGCGAAACAGCCTACGCGAACACCGGGGAGCTGTTTTTT. This codes for CASSETAYANTGELFF.

This clone was observed once. V and J are TRBV30 and TRBJ2-1, with D possibly TRBD2 on 5 matching bases. Trimming removed 7 bases at V and 7 bases at J, with 17 bases between. Looked up from germline, CDR1 is GTSNPN and CDR2 is SVGIG (reference sequence). The CDR3 is made up of 13 amino acids. In DNA form, the CDR3 reads TGTGCCTCCTCGGACGGCGGGCATAATGAGCAGTTCTTC. Amino acids: CASSDGGHNEQFF. The full variable domain, its missing parts supplied by reference TRBV30 and TRBJ2-1, is SQTIHQWPATLVQPVGSPLSLECTVEGTSNPNLYWYRQAAGRGLQLLFYSVGIGQISSEVPQNLSASRPQDRQFILSSKKLLLSDSGFYLCASSDGGHNEQFFGPGTRLTVL.